The present entry profiles one T cell receptor (beta chain) with its context. Its antigen remains unknown. The CDR3 runs 12 residues. V lost 6 bases to trimming and J lost 8 bases, with 13 bases between them. Germline V lookup: CDR1 MNHNY, CDR2 SVGAGI (reference sequence). The data belong to a study of blood T cells in healthy people across ages. Study-wide results and limits: Estimated diversity, derived from one million T cells, was regarded as an underestimate. Versus aged donors, long-lived donors had higher diversity and more naive CD4+ cells.

A second PCR, run for about 7 to 11 cycles, used a sample-barcoded 5' primer plus a J-beta primer mix. TCRdb fed the 5' RACE reads into MiXCR, producing one record per CDR3 protein. Of around 990,000 distinct CDR3 sequences in the sample, roughly two fifths were seen once. Collection of roughly 10 milliliters of peripheral blood was performed for each donor. The receptor was derived from a man aged 18 to 35 in good health. The specimen was blood. The V and J genes are TRBV6-6 and TRBJ1-1; tentatively, D is TRBD1 (6 bases). CDR3 amino acids: CASSFRTEEAFF. Here the CDR3 DNA reads TGTGCCAGCAGCTTTAGGACAGAAGAAGCTTTCTTT.